A selection of T cell receptor beta chains follows, all from one sample in a study of response to subunit inactivated influenza vaccine. One entry per CDR3 protein, called by TCRdb with MiXCR from the RT-PCR reads. The sample carries over 750,000 distinct CDR3 sequences, about 20% recorded once. Sequencing was performed on PBMCs from blood, taken less than 6 days after vaccination. These receptors originate from a man aged 50-59 years who received an inactivated influenza vaccine. Both conserved end residues are part of each CDR3. Fields, in order: J gene, V gene, CDR3 protein.

>TRBJ1-6|TRBV12-3/TRBV12-4
CASSLRLGGYNSPLHF
>TRBJ2-1|TRBV20-1
CSARPLSGTGGHEQFF
>TRBJ2-7|TRBV7-9
CASSFTGNEQYF
>TRBJ2-3|TRBV5-1
CASSKSLAGGAYTQYF
>TRBJ2-3|TRBV20-1
CSARGEGHLTDTQYF
>TRBJ2-1|TRBV6-1
CASRPLAFGHNEQFF
>TRBJ2-2|TRBV20-1
CSARARESTGELFF
>TRBJ2-4|TRBV12-3/TRBV12-4
CASSSYGGVAKNIQYF
>TRBJ1-6|TRBV4-2
CASSQDRALGSPLHF
>TRBJ1-5|TRBV7-8
CASSSWPRQGRLNQPQHF
>TRBJ2-1|TRBV7-2
CASSPPNRELGEQFF
>TRBJ2-3|TRBV6-2/TRBV6-3
CASRHRDYTDTQYF
>TRBJ2-3|TRBV4-3
CASSLGGTGFLDTQYF
>TRBJ2-3|TRBV18
CASSSGTRASTDTQYF
>TRBJ2-1|TRBV5-1
CASSLGGDVYEQFF
>TRBJ2-7|TRBV29-1
CSVPALAGGRYEQYF
>TRBJ2-7|TRBV20-1
CSARGGRFEQYF
>TRBJ2-2|TRBV12-3/TRBV12-4
CASRSGVSTGELFF
>TRBJ2-1|TRBV30
CAWSALGLVNEQFF
>TRBJ2-7|TRBV28
CASSLSTGTYEQYF
>TRBJ2-5|TRBV12-3/TRBV12-4
CASSLRISGQETQYF
>TRBJ2-1|TRBV20-1
CSAMAGTSRYNEQFF
>TRBJ2-3|TRBV7-9
CASSSMDRELMDTQYF
>TRBJ2-3|TRBV6-2/TRBV6-3
CASRSGPPLGTDTQYF
>TRBJ2-1|TRBV11-2
CASSLSGRAGEQFF
>TRBJ2-7|TRBV5-1
CASSLRDYSYEQYF
>TRBJ2-7|TRBV5-1
CASSLSTGNHEQYF
>TRBJ2-7|TRBV20-1
CSARKRETYEQYF
>TRBJ2-7|TRBV6-5
CASSYGQGVNSYEQYF
>TRBJ2-1|TRBV12-3/TRBV12-4
CASRSTSGGYNEQFF
>TRBJ2-3|TRBV28
CASSISGRADTQYF
>TRBJ2-7|TRBV15
CATSGTNRGGEQYF